This T cell receptor beta chain was observed in a study of T cells in Graves' hyperthyroidism and ophthalmopathy. This clonotype turned up a few times. The ends lost 6 bases at V and 3 bases at J; junction bases unmatched: 3. The CDR3 length is 13 residues. CDR1 and CDR2 (germline): DFQATT, SNEGSKA (reference sequence). RNA transcripts gave rise to amplified TCR beta CDR3 regions. TCR CDR3 regions were first amplified by RT-PCR with HTBI primers. Via MiXCR, TCRdb re-called the multiplex PCR reads, giving one row per CDR3 protein. Of roughly 660,000 distinct CDR3 sequences listed, approximately 15% were seen once; the top ten hold about a sixth.

The chain joins TRBV20-1 to TRBJ1-5; TRBD1 matches at 9 bases. The TCR sequence derives from a man aged 50 or older with Graves' hyperthyroidism. Material: blood. CDR3 DNA sequence: TGCAGTGCCCGGACAGGGGACAATCAGCCCCAGCATTTT. Amino acids: CSARTGDNQPQHF.